Below are 3 T cell receptor beta chains sequenced from a single sample in a study of post-analysis software for immune sequencing data. Whole-study results and caveats: When patients were compared with controls, a handful of TRBV segments were more frequent, TRBV5-6, TRBV5-1 and TRBV20-1 among them.

The antigens of these receptors remain unknown. Each TCR beta cDNA library carried unique molecular identifiers. TCRdb re-analysed the PCR reads in MiXCR, keeping a single row per CDR3 protein. The sample has 450,000 or so distinct CDR3 sequences; less than 45% are singletons. Sample: blood. The receptors stem from a girl aged 5-17 years with multiple sclerosis.

The chain uses TRBV2 and TRBJ2-7; 7 nucleotides agree with TRBD1. Germline lookup yields CDR1 SNHLY and CDR2 FYNNEI. The CDR3 has 15 amino acids. The J segment lost 2 bases and the V segment lost 0 bases, leaving 4 bases of the junction unmatched. This CDR3 is CASSEAGTATYEQYF. CDR3 nucleotides: TGTGCCAGCAGTGAAGCCGGGACAGCAACCTACGAGCAGTACTTC.

This clonotype came up a few times. The chain couples TRBV10-3 to TRBJ2-7; 7 bases agree with TRBD2. The CDR3 spans 14 residues. CDR1 ENHRY and CDR2 SYGVKD come from the germline V gene. Trimming cost V 4 bases and J 0 bases; bases outside gene matches: 3. The CDR3 coding sequence is TGTGCCATCAGTGCTGGCGGGAGCTCCTACGAGCAGTACTTC. It yields the protein CAISAGGSSYEQYF.

A few counts support this clonotype. A read error may account for a junction end that differs from germline. The chain uses TRBV20-1 and TRBJ1-2; D might be TRBD1 (6 bases). CDR3 length: 13 residues. CDR1 and CDR2 from the germline V gene are DFQATT and SNEGSKA (reference sequence). The DNA for the CDR3 is TGCAGTGCGCCGGTGGGGGCGTACTATGACTACACCTTC. This translates into CSAPVGAYYDYTF.